Listed here are 30 T cell receptor beta chains from one sample, sequenced in a study of blood T cells in healthy people across ages. It was with a sample-barcoded 5' primer and a J-beta primer mix that a second PCR of about 7 to 12 cycles was run. TCRdb re-called the 5' RACE reads with MiXCR, one entry per CDR3 protein. The table lists 450,000 to 650,000 distinct CDR3 sequences, approximately 25% of them singletons, with around 10% in the top ten. Separately, the same data were catalogued under a study of T cells of mothers and their children.

Sequenced sample: blood. These receptors all stem from a boy between 5 and 17 years old in good health.

The chain has TRBV30 and TRBJ2-3; TRBD1 aligns across 7 bases. Looked up from germline, CDR1 is GTSNPN and CDR2 is SVGIG (reference sequence). This CDR3 has 12 amino acids. V lost 4 bases and J lost 4; bases outside the gene matches: 2. CDR3 protein: CAWNTGADTQYF. As DNA, the CDR3 is TGTGCCTGGAACACAGGGGCAGATACGCAGTATTTT.

This clonotype was seen a handful of times. CDR3 residues: CASSFLLRTYQGGETQYF. CDR3 nucleotide sequence: TGTGCCAGCAGTTTCCTCCTCAGGACTTATCAGGGGGGGGAGACCCAGTACTTC. The chain employs TRBV6-2 or TRBV6-3 and TRBJ2-5; either TRBD1 or TRBD2 may supply D (7 bases each). Deletions cut 4 bases from V and 5 bases from J, with 26 bases between. Germline V CDR1 and CDR2: MNHEY, SVGEGT. This CDR3 region has 18 residues.

The chain carries TRBV20-1 and TRBJ2-5, with no clear D. Matching the DNA end better, TRBJ2-1 makes the J call doubtful. The germline CDR1 and CDR2 sequences are DFQATT and SNEGSKA (reference sequence). The CDR3 is made up of 15 amino acids. The CDR3 loop reads CSACLPSSSYNEQFF. For the CDR3, the DNA is TGCAGTGCTTGTCTGCCGTCCAGCTCCTACAATGAGCAGTTCTTC.

A few counts support this clonotype. The chain uses TRBV6-5 and TRBJ2-5, with TRBD1 matching over 7 bases. This CDR3 comprises 13 residues. With V trimmed by 6 bases and J by 4 bases, 5 bases remained unmatched. Germline V gene data show CDR1 as MNHEY and CDR2 as SVGAGI. The CDR3 nucleotides read TGTGCCAGCAGAAAGGGGGCGGGAGAGACCCAGTACTTC. It specifies CASRKGAGETQYF.

This clonotype was detected only a few times. The CDR3 nucleotides read TGTGCCAGCAGGAATCGGGGGAACCCCTACGAGCAGTACTTC. It yields the protein CASRNRGNPYEQYF. The chain recombines TRBV7-9 with TRBJ2-7, with D possibly being TRBD2 (6 bases). V gave up 6 bases and J gave up 2 bases, with 14 bases separating them. Germline-derived CDR1 and CDR2 are SEHNR and FQNEAQ (reference sequence). The CDR3 totals 14 residues.

This clonotype has more than one count but fewer than ten. In nucleotides, the CDR3 is TGTGCCAGCAGCGTAACCGGGACAGGGCCATTCTATGGCTACACCTTC. It codes for CASSVTGTGPFYGYTF. The chain has TRBV9 and TRBJ1-2, with 9 bases matching TRBD1. The V segment lost 1 base and the J segment 4 bases; nucleotides outside the gene matches: 8. Germline CDR1 reads SGDLS; CDR2 reads YYNGEE. This CDR3 region has 16 residues.

The chain uses TRBV29-1 and TRBJ1-1; 7 bases line up with TRBD1. The V segment lost 8 bases and the J segment 0 bases; nucleotides outside the gene matches: 6. Germline CDR1 reads SQVTM; CDR2 reads ANQGSEA. The CDR3 runs to 13 residues. The CDR3 region has the DNA TGCAGCTCCGGACAGGTCATGAACACTGAAGCTTTCTTT. Protein sequence: CSSGQVMNTEAFF.

V is TRBV7-9 and J is TRBJ2-5; either TRBD1 or TRBD2 may fit D (6 bases each). Between the trimmed V and J ends, which lost 1 base and 5 bases, there was a span of 11 bases. Per the germline V gene, CDR1 is SEHNR and CDR2 is FQNEAQ (reference sequence). CDR3 size: 14 residues. The CDR3 nucleotides are TGTGCCAGCAGCTTAGTCGGGGGCTTTGAGACCCAGTACTTC. Its protein is CASSLVGGFETQYF.

This rearrangement joins TRBV5-6 to TRBJ2-1; D call uncertain. V gave up 0 bases and J gave up 8 bases, with 9 bases separating them. This CDR3 comprises 13 residues. The V gene's germline CDR1 is SGHDT and CDR2 YYEEEE. CDR3 loop: CASSLVQFYEQFF. As DNA, the CDR3 is TGTGCCAGCAGCTTGGTTCAGTTTTATGAGCAGTTCTTC.

J is TRBJ2-5 and V is TRBV7-8, with 9 bases that match TRBD2. Judging by the DNA end, TRBJ2-1 fits better; the J call may be wrong. The CDR3 spans 16 residues. Germline loops: CDR1 SGHVS, CDR2 FQNEAQ. The CDR3 nucleotides read TGTGCCAGCAGCTTAGTATCGACTAGCGGACATAATGAGCAGTTCTTC. Its protein is CASSLVSTSGHNEQFF.

This clonotype has only a few counts. The CDR3 DNA sequence: TGTGCCAGCAGCCTACGGGGGATCCAAGAGACCCAGTACTTC. Translation gives CASSLRGIQETQYF. This rearrangement joins TRBV7-2 to TRBJ2-5, with a possible D match to TRBD2 (6 bases). CDR3 length: 14 residues. Germline CDR1 reads SGHTA; CDR2 reads FQGNSA. V gave up 5 bases and J gave up 1 base, with 11 bases separating them.

This rearrangement joins TRBV24-1 to TRBJ2-1; D uncertain. This CDR3 region has 12 residues. Per the germline V gene, CDR1 is KGHDR and CDR2 is SFDVKD. V was cut by 0 bases and J by 10 bases, with 6 bases left in between. The chain's CDR3 is CATSDLGREQFF. In DNA, the CDR3 is TGTGCCACCAGTGATTTGGGGCGAGAGCAGTTCTTC.

This clonotype was seen at least ten times. The gene calls are TRBV28 and TRBJ1-4; maybe TRBD1 (6 bases). CDR1 MDHEN and CDR2 SYDVKM come from the germline V gene. The CDR3 extends over 14 amino acids. Trimming removed 6 bases at V and 7 bases at J, with 15 bases between. CDR3 DNA sequence: TGTGCCAGCAGCTCCCTTGGAGGGGGTGAAAAACTGTTTTTT. The encoded protein is CASSSLGGGEKLFF.

This clonotype was detected only a few times. This chain joins TRBV12-3 or TRBV12-4 and TRBJ2-1, with 7 bases that match TRBD2. This CDR3 is built from 15 residues. The ends lost 7 bases at V and 8 bases at J; junction bases unmatched: 14. This chain's CDR3 is CASMTQRGSHDEQFF. CDR3 nucleotide sequence: TGTGCCAGCATGACCCAGCGGGGCAGTCACGATGAGCAGTTCTTC.

The genes are TRBV6-6 and TRBJ1-1; D uncertain. The CDR3 is made up of 13 amino acids. Germline assignment: CDR1 MNHNY and CDR2 SVGAGI (reference sequence). Trimming shortened V by 6 bases and J by 0 bases, and 8 bases separated the two germline ends. DNA of the CDR3: TGTGCCAGCAGACCCGGCCTGAACACTGAAGCTTTCTTT. It translates to CASRPGLNTEAFF.

DNA of the CDR3: TGCGCCAGCAGCGGACCGACAGGGGTCTTATCCCTCTTGGAGGAGACCCAGTACTTC. Its protein product is CASSGPTGVLSLLEETQYF. J is TRBJ2-5 and V is TRBV5-1, with 8 bases that match TRBD1. The CDR3 extends over 19 amino acids. V lost 4 bases to trimming and J lost 5 bases; unmatched junction nucleotides: 22. CDR1 SGHRS and CDR2 YFSETQ come from the germline V gene.

The sample holds a few counts of this clonotype. The chain carries TRBV9 and TRBJ2-1; 9 nucleotides match TRBD1. CDR1 is SGDLS, CDR2 YYNGEE, per germline. J was trimmed by 5 bases and V by 5 bases; bases with no gene match: 8. The length of the CDR3 is 15 residues. The CDR3 sequence: CASSGDRGRNNEQFF. The CDR3 DNA reads TGTGCCAGCAGTGGCGACAGGGGGAGGAACAATGAGCAGTTCTTC. Supplemented by reference TRBV9 and TRBJ2-1, the full variable domain reads DSGVTQTPKHLITATGQRVTLRCSPRSGDLSVYWYQQSLDQGLQFLIQYYNGEERAKGNILERFSAQQFPDLHSELNLSSLELGDSALYFCASSGDRGRNNEQFFGPGTRLTVL.

V is TRBV11-2 and J is TRBJ2-7; 15 bases are shared with TRBD2. Germline loops: CDR1 SGHAT, CDR2 FQNNGV. This CDR3 has 19 amino acids. Germline trimming cut 0 bases from V and 5 bases from J; bases unmatched to any gene: 11. This chain's CDR3 is CASSLDVGLAGGGSHEQYF. CDR3 bases: TGTGCCAGCAGCTTAGACGTGGGACTAGCGGGAGGAGGTTCCCACGAGCAGTACTTC.

This clonotype appeared a few times. The V and J genes are TRBV28 and TRBJ2-4, with D unclear. The CDR3 has 17 amino acids. The V gene lost 6 bases and the J gene lost 0 bases, with 18 bases spanning the gap. In germline, CDR1 is MDHEN, CDR2 SYDVKM. The CDR3 DNA follows: TGTGCCAGCAGGGGAAGAACCGGGTCTTTAGCCAAAAACATTCAGTACTTC. This gives the protein CASRGRTGSLAKNIQYF. The whole variable domain, filled in from reference TRBV28 and TRBJ2-4, reads DVKVTQSSRYLVKRTGEKVFLECVQDMDHENMFWYRQDPGLGLRLIYFSYDVKMKEKGDIPEGYSVSREKKERFSLILESASTNQTSMYLCASRGRTGSLAKNIQYFGAGTRLSVL.

The gene calls are TRBV6-2 or TRBV6-3 and TRBJ1-2; 8 positions agree with TRBD1. The CDR3 length is 17 residues. V was clipped by 2 bases and J by 5 bases; unmatched bases: 13. Germline V gives CDR1 MNHEY, CDR2 SVGEGT. CDR3 residues: CASSYRLPGGAAYGYTF. The CDR3 nucleotides are TGTGCCAGCAGTTACCGTCTCCCAGGGGGCGCGGCTTATGGCTACACCTTC.

This clonotype was detected a few times. The rearrangement uses TRBV4-3 and TRBJ2-3; 7 positions agree with TRBD1. Germline trimming cut 6 bases from V and 2 bases from J; bases unmatched to any gene: 8. The CDR3 is made up of 15 amino acids. Germline lookup yields CDR1 LGHNA and CDR2 YSLEER. CDR3 loop: CASSLDRAATDTQYF. CDR3 coding DNA: TGCGCCAGCAGTCTTGACAGGGCGGCCACAGATACGCAGTATTTT.

The rearrangement joins TRBV20-1 to TRBJ1-6; D may be TRBD1 (5 bases). CDR1 and CDR2 (germline): DFQATT, SNEGSKA (reference sequence). This CDR3 region has 16 residues. The V gene lost 5 bases and the J gene lost 6 bases, with 20 bases spanning the gap. The CDR3 nucleotides are TGCAGTGCTGAGGACACTCGGCCACACTTTAATTCACCCCTCCACTTT. Translation gives CSAEDTRPHFNSPLHF.

The gene calls are TRBV27 and TRBJ2-1; D is perhaps TRBD1 or TRBD2 (6 bases each). The CDR3 is made up of 14 amino acids. Trimming took 3 bases from V and 12 from J, leaving 18 bases between them. The germline V gene encodes CDR1 MNHEY and CDR2 SMNVEV (reference sequence). CDR3 in amino acids: CASSFISSEGGQFF. The DNA of the CDR3 is TGTGCCAGCAGTTTCATCTCTAGCGAAGGGGGGCAGTTCTTC.

This clonotype was seen more than once but under ten times. V is TRBV5-1 and J is TRBJ2-6, with D maybe TRBD1 (6 bases). The V end was cut by 7 bases, the J end by 2 bases, with 13 bases between. The CDR3 has 15 residues. Germline-derived CDR1 and CDR2 are SGHRS and YFSETQ. The CDR3 loop reads CASALAGAGANVLTF. In nucleotides, the CDR3 is TGCGCCAGCGCTTTGGCAGGGGCTGGGGCCAACGTCCTGACTTTC.

Many counts were recorded for this clonotype. This chain connects TRBV28 to TRBJ2-6; D possibly corresponds to TRBD1 (5 bases). CDR3 size: 15 residues. Trimming shortened V by 5 bases and J by 0 bases, and 8 bases separated the two germline ends. The V gene's germline CDR1 is MDHEN and CDR2 SYDVKM. The CDR3 DNA reads TGTGCCAGCAGTAGAAGGGGCTCTGGGGCCAACGTCCTGACTTTC. Translated, it gives CASSRRGSGANVLTF.

This clonotype has more than one count but fewer than ten. The chain links TRBV5-1 to TRBJ2-5; D unclear. Germline V CDR1 and CDR2: SGHRS, YFSETQ. This CDR3 has 12 amino acids. Trimming pared 6 bases from V and 1 base from J, leaving 7 bases between. DNA of the CDR3: TGCGCCAGCATGGATTCCCAAGAGACCCAGTACTTC. This encodes CASMDSQETQYF.

The CDR3 protein is CASSPRTSGRNTIYF. For the CDR3, the DNA is TGTGCCAGCAGCCCCCGAACGTCGGGTAGAAACACCATATATTTT. This chain links TRBV7-9 with TRBJ1-3, with D unresolved. Germline V lookup: CDR1 SEHNR, CDR2 FQNEAQ (reference sequence). CDR3 length: 15 residues. Trimming took off 5 bases at V and 5 bases at J, with 16 bases between the two ends.

This clonotype turned up a few times. V is TRBV6-5 and J is TRBJ1-1; D might be TRBD1 (5 bases). V gave up 5 bases and J gave up 4 bases, with 23 bases separating them. The CDR3 consists of 17 residues. CDR1 is MNHEY, CDR2 SVGAGI, per germline. The CDR3 nucleotides are TGTGCCAGCAGTCCCTTCATGGGGAGGGGATGGGTCACTGAAGCTTTCTTT. Amino acids: CASSPFMGRGWVTEAFF.

This clonotype was found a few times. The genes are TRBV12-3 or TRBV12-4 and TRBJ2-2, with TRBD1 matching 7 bases. The CDR3 is made up of 15 amino acids. J lost 4 bases, V lost 2 bases, and 4 bases had no gene match. CDR3 nucleotides: TGTGCCAGCAGTTTACGACAGGGTGGCACCGGGGAGCTGTTTTTT. Amino acid sequence: CASSLRQGGTGELFF.

In its sample, this clonotype was seen many times. The CDR3 nucleotides are TGTGCCAGCAGTTTGAAAAACAACTACGAGCAGTACTTC. This encodes CASSLKNNYEQYF. The V and J genes are TRBV28 and TRBJ2-7, with unresolved D. V was trimmed by 3 bases and J by 3 bases, leaving 9 bases between them. The CDR3 totals 13 residues. Germline CDR1 is MDHEN and CDR2 is SYDVKM.